The 27 T cell receptor beta chains below were found in one sample sequenced in a study of identical twins. TCRdb fed the 5' RACE reads into MiXCR, producing one record per CDR3 protein. This sample carries approximately 150,000 distinct CDR3 sequences, under 4.5% of them seen once, and the ten largest clones take around 8.1%. Sequencing used memory T cells sorted from blood. These receptors were obtained from a man younger than 35 in good health.

This clonotype was counted at least ten times. Because it lacks the conserved phenylalanine or tryptophan at the end, this CDR3 is likely a read error. The chain recombines TRBV25-1 with TRBJ2-1, with D possibly being TRBD2 (6 bases). This CDR3 has 13 amino acids. The V gene lost 5 bases and the J gene lost 5 bases, with 10 bases spanning the gap. Germline V CDR1 and CDR2: MGHDK, SYGVNS. CDR3 DNA sequence: TGTGCCAGCAGTTGGGACTCTAACAATGAGCAGTTCCTC. It encodes CASSWDSNNEQFL.

This clonotype was found many times. This rearrangement joins TRBV12-3 or TRBV12-4 to TRBJ2-1; TRBD2 agrees at 9 bases. The CDR3 extends over 12 amino acids. The V gene end was trimmed by 3 bases and the J gene end by 10 bases; junction bases not matched to a gene: 1. The DNA for the CDR3 is TGTGCCAGCAGTTTTCTAGCGGGGGAGCAGTTCTTC. Its translation is CASSFLAGEQFF.

This clonotype has at least ten counts. The CDR3 region is CASSLGANTEAFF. CDR3 nucleotide sequence: TGTGCCAGCAGCTTGGGCGCGAACACTGAAGCTTTCTTT. The chain is built from TRBV11-2 and TRBJ1-1; D unclear. Germline CDR1 is SGHAT and CDR2 is FQNNGV. The CDR3 contains 13 residues. Trimming took off 3 bases at V and 1 base at J, with 6 bases between the two ends.

Ten or more counts support this clonotype. This rearrangement joins TRBV7-2 to TRBJ1-2; unclear D gene. Trimming removed 5 bases at V and 5 bases at J, with 18 bases between. Germline V gene lookup returns CDR1 SGHTA and CDR2 FQGNSA. This CDR3 comprises 15 residues. CDR3 DNA sequence: TGTGCCAGCAGCAATTCTCGGGATCTCTTGTATGGCTACACCTTC. It translates to CASSNSRDLLYGYTF. Filled out from reference TRBV7-2 and TRBJ1-2, the complete variable domain reads GAGVSQSPSNKVTEKGKDVELRCDPISGHTALYWYRQSLGQGLEFLIYFQGNSAPDKSGLPSDRFSAERTGGSVSTLTIQRTQQEDSAVYLCASSNSRDLLYGYTFGSGTRLTVV.

This clonotype came up many times. CDR3 protein: CASNPGLGLTDTQYF. The CDR3 nucleotides read TGTGCCAGCAATCCGGGACTAGGGCTCACAGATACGCAGTATTTT. The J gene is TRBJ2-3, the V gene TRBV6-2 or TRBV6-3; 8 bases are a match to TRBD2. This CDR3 has 15 amino acids. Germline-derived CDR1 and CDR2 are MNHEY and SVGEGT. The V gene end was trimmed by 7 bases and the J gene end by 2 bases; junction bases not matched to a gene: 8.

The V call is TRBV18, the J call TRBJ2-7; the D gene is possibly TRBD2 (6 bases). Per germline, CDR1 KGHSH and CDR2 LQKENI. This CDR3 is 13 amino acids long. V was cut by 3 bases and J by 5 bases, with 11 bases left in between. Here the CDR3 reads CASSPGGADEQYF. The CDR3 DNA is TGTGCCAGCTCACCGGGGGGAGCGGACGAGCAGTACTTC. The variable domain in full, with the rest retrieved from reference TRBV18 and TRBJ2-7, is NAGVMQNPRHLVRRRGQEARLRCSPMKGHSHVYWYRQLPEEGLKFMVYLQKENIIDESGMPKERFSAEFPKEGPSILRIQQVVRGDSAAYFCASSPGGADEQYFGPGTRLTVT.

This clonotype has more than one count but fewer than ten. A single base separates this from a much larger clone, so it may be a read error. This rearrangement joins TRBV6-5 to TRBJ2-7; 9 nucleotides align to TRBD2. V dropped 2 bases and J dropped 6; count of bases not matched to a gene: 5. The CDR3 is 14 amino acids. The germline V gene encodes CDR1 MNHEY and CDR2 SVGAGI. For the CDR3, the DNA is TGTGCCAGCAGTTACAAAGCGGGGGGTGGCGAGCAGTACTTC. It codes for CASSYKAGGGEQYF.

A few counts support this clonotype. The chain couples TRBV7-2 to TRBJ1-1; the D is unclear. V lost 7 bases, J lost 0 bases, and 9 bases lay in between. In germline, CDR1 is SGHTA, CDR2 FQGNSA. The CDR3 spans 13 residues. The DNA of the CDR3 is TGTGCCAGCAACGACGGATTGAACACTGAAGCTTTCTTT. Translation gives CASNDGLNTEAFF.

This clonotype was picked up many times. The chain recombines TRBV5-1 with TRBJ2-4; D perhaps matches TRBD2 (5 bases). CDR1 is SGHRS, CDR2 YFSETQ, per germline. The CDR3 has 15 amino acids. With 4 bases removed from V and 5 bases from J, the gap between germline ends came to 16 bases. Here the CDR3 DNA reads TGCGCCAGCAGCGGACCCCCGGGAAGGGAAAACATTCAGTACTTC. It is translated as CASSGPPGRENIQYF. The variable domain in full, completed from reference TRBV5-1 and TRBJ2-4, reads KAGVTQTPRYLIKTRGQQVTLSCSPISGHRSVSWYQQTPGQGLQFLFEYFSETQRNKGNFPGRFSGRQFSNSRSEMNVSTLELGDSALYLCASSGPPGRENIQYFGAGTRLSVL.

This clonotype has ten or more counts. The genes are TRBV25-1 and TRBJ1-1; D may be TRBD1 (6 bases). Deletions cut 5 bases from V and 5 bases from J, with 24 bases between. The CDR3 contains 17 residues. In germline, CDR1 is MGHDK, CDR2 SYGVNS. The CDR3 DNA follows: TGTGCCAGCAGTCCAAACCTCCGGGACACCCCGAGAACTGAAGCTTTCTTT. Its translation is CASSPNLRDTPRTEAFF.

This clonotype occurred many times. The genes are TRBV12-3 or TRBV12-4 and TRBJ2-7; 8 bases agree with TRBD1. The CDR3 consists of 13 residues. The J segment lost 7 bases and the V segment lost 8 bases, leaving 10 bases of the junction unmatched. The CDR3: CASAQDRASEQYV. In nucleotides, the CDR3 is TGTGCCAGCGCCCAGGACAGGGCGAGTGAGCAGTACGTC.

This clonotype was observed at least ten times. The chain uses TRBV6-1 and TRBJ2-7; 9 bases are a match to TRBD1. There are 15 residues in the CDR3. The germline CDR1 and CDR2 sequences are MNHNS and SASEGT. V lost 7 bases, J lost 5 bases, and 12 bases stayed unmatched. The DNA for the CDR3 is TGTGCCAGCAAAAGACAGGGGGTTATCCGGGACGAGCAGTACTTC. Translated, it gives CASKRQGVIRDEQYF.

This clonotype was recorded many times. The chain joins TRBV10-3 to TRBJ2-5; 8 positions agree with TRBD2. This CDR3 has 15 amino acids. Germline V gene sequence: CDR1 ENHRY, CDR2 SYGVKD. Trimming cost V 2 bases and J 2 bases; bases outside gene matches: 4. The CDR3 nucleotides read TGTGCCATCAGTGAGATTCGGGGGGGGCAAGAGACCCAGTACTTC. Translated: CAISEIRGGQETQYF.

In this sample, this clonotype turned up many times. CDR3 bases: TGTGCCAGCAGCCCACGTTTGGGTCCCCAGCGGGAGCAGTACTTC. This sequence encodes CASSPRLGPQREQYF. The chain couples TRBV7-8 to TRBJ2-7; maybe TRBD2 (5 bases). The CDR3 runs 15 residues. Trimming removed 5 bases from V and 7 bases from J, with 21 bases in between. Germline CDR1 and CDR2: SGHVS and FQNEAQ.

This clonotype was seen repeatedly, ten times or more. The chain links TRBV20-1 to TRBJ1-1; D gene uncertain. The germline CDR1 and CDR2 sequences are DFQATT and SNEGSKA (reference sequence). The CDR3 covers 12 residues. Between the trimmed V and J ends, which lost 5 bases and 4 bases, there was a span of 11 bases. Here the CDR3 DNA reads TGCAGTGCTGGGGTGGGCGGCACTGAAGCTTTCTTT. Its translation is CSAGVGGTEAFF.

This clonotype showed up many times. Its ends do not fully match the called genes, so a read error is possible. The chain carries TRBV6-1 and TRBJ2-7; unclear D gene. Germline-derived CDR1 and CDR2 are MNHNS and SASEGT. The CDR3 contains 12 residues. CDR3 loop: CASSESPIRVQF. DNA for the CDR3: TGTGCCAGCAGTGAATCGCCTATTCGGGTCCAATTC.

This clonotype was recorded at least ten times. The J gene is TRBJ2-6, the V gene TRBV6-6; D remains unclear. Germline values: CDR1 MNHNY, CDR2 SVGAGI (reference sequence). Between the trimmed V and J ends, which lost 5 bases and 4 bases, there was a span of 3 bases. CDR3 length equals 12 residues. CDR3 DNA sequence: TGTGCCAGCAGTACCGGGGCCAACGTCCTGACTTTC. It encodes CASSTGANVLTF.

There are many counts of this clonotype. This chain's CDR3 is CSESPPSSYNEQFF. The CDR3 nucleotides read TGCAGTGAAAGCCCCCCAAGCTCCTACAATGAGCAGTTCTTC. The chain employs TRBV20-1 and TRBJ2-1; no definite D call. The CDR3 has 14 residues. CDR1 is DFQATT and CDR2 is SNEGSKA in the germline V gene (reference sequence). V lost 7 bases to trimming and J lost 0 bases, with 13 bases between them.

In its sample, this clonotype was seen many times. As DNA, the CDR3 is TGTGCCAGTAGTATCGGGGCGAGAGATACGCAGTATTTT. This sequence encodes CASSIGARDTQYF. The chain carries TRBV19 and TRBJ2-3; D is possibly TRBD1 or TRBD2 (5 bases each). The germline V gene encodes CDR1 LNHDA and CDR2 SQIVND (reference sequence). The CDR3 covers 13 residues. The V and J ends lost 3 bases and 5 bases respectively, with 9 bases between them.

This clonotype was seen repeatedly, ten times or more. This chain joins TRBV12-3 or TRBV12-4 and TRBJ2-2, with TRBD1 as a possible D gene (5 bases). This CDR3 is built from 15 residues. V shed 5 bases and J shed 4 bases, with 14 bases lying between them. The CDR3 region is CASSPPRATTGELFF. For the CDR3, the DNA is TGTGCCAGCAGTCCCCCCAGGGCGACCACCGGGGAGCTGTTTTTT.

This clonotype was counted ten times or more. This rearrangement joins TRBV5-1 to TRBJ2-5; D ambiguous. V lost 0 bases and J lost 5, with 8 bases in between. The CDR3 length is 13 residues. Germline CDR1 and CDR2: SGHRS and YFSETQ. The CDR3: CASSLDPAETQYF. The CDR3 region has the DNA TGCGCCAGCAGCTTGGATCCCGCGGAGACCCAGTACTTC.

This clonotype appeared many times. J is TRBJ1-5 and V is TRBV12-3 or TRBV12-4, with 12 bases aligning to TRBD1. V was clipped by 3 bases and J by 6 bases; unmatched bases: 3. This CDR3 is 15 amino acids long. The DNA for the CDR3 is TGTGCCAGCAGTTTCGGGACAGGGGGCGGTCAGCCCCAGCATTTT. The encoded protein is CASSFGTGGGQPQHF.

This chain connects TRBV9 to TRBJ2-1; TRBD2 matches at 9 bases. Germline CDR1 and CDR2: SGDLS and YYNGEE. The CDR3 loop spans 15 amino acids. Trimming cost V 0 bases and J 8 bases; bases outside gene matches: 6. CDR3 residues: CASSVEAGGYDEQFF. CDR3 DNA: TGTGCCAGCAGCGTAGAAGCGGGAGGTTATGATGAGCAGTTCTTC. The full variable domain, completed using reference TRBV9 and TRBJ2-1, is DSGVTQTPKHLITATGQRVTLRCSPRSGDLSVYWYQQSLDQGLQFLIQYYNGEERAKGNILERFSAQQFPDLHSELNLSSLELGDSALYFCASSVEAGGYDEQFFGPGTRLTVL.

This clonotype was counted many times. This chain joins TRBV27 and TRBJ2-6, with 7 bases identical to TRBD1. CDR1 is MNHEY, CDR2 SMNVEV, per germline (reference sequence). V lost 3 bases and J lost 0; bases outside the gene matches: 5. CDR3 length: 17 amino acids. The CDR3, as DNA: TGTGCCAGCAGTTTCCGCAGGGGGAGCTCTGGGGCCAACGTCCTGACTTTC. Its translation: CASSFRRGSSGANVLTF.

There are many counts of this clonotype. This chain joins TRBV6-2 or TRBV6-3 and TRBJ1-2, with D tentatively TRBD1 (5 bases). CDR3 size: 14 residues. V shed 0 bases and J shed 7 bases, with 12 bases lying between them. The V gene's germline CDR1 is MNHEY and CDR2 SVGEGT. The CDR3 sequence is CASSYSRGYSGYTF. The CDR3 coding sequence is TGTGCCAGCAGTTACTCGCGGGGGTATAGTGGCTACACCTTC.

This clonotype has ten or more counts. The chain couples TRBV7-3 to TRBJ2-3; 11 bases match TRBD2. The germline V gene encodes CDR1 SGHTA and CDR2 FQGTGA. Trimming removed 8 bases from V and 2 bases from J; junction bases left unmatched: 6. This CDR3 contains 15 residues. The CDR3: CASAPSGRYTDTQYF. The DNA of the CDR3 is TGTGCCAGCGCCCCTAGCGGGAGGTACACAGATACGCAGTATTTT. The whole variable domain, filled in from reference TRBV7-3 and TRBJ2-3, reads GAGVSQTPSNKVTEKGKYVELRCDPISGHTALYWYRQSLGQGPEFLIYFQGTGAADDSGLPNDRFFAVRPEGSVSTLKIQRTERGDSAVYLCASAPSGRYTDTQYFGPGTRLTVL.

Many counts were recorded for this clonotype. V gene TRBV7-9 combines with J gene TRBJ2-1; 7 bases fit TRBD2. Germline lookup yields CDR1 SEHNR and CDR2 FQNEAQ (reference sequence). CDR3 length: 17 amino acids. V trimming: 2 bases; J trimming: 9 bases; junction bases outside the gene matches: 16. The CDR3 coding sequence is TGTGCCAGCAGCTTACCCTTGCGGGAGTCGGTAAAGGGTGAGCAGTTCTTC. This gives the protein CASSLPLRESVKGEQFF.